This TCR beta chain was sequenced during a study of control samples from healthy donors and cancer patients. Unmatched junction bases numbered 11, after V lost 1 base and J lost 0 bases. The CDR3 sequence is 18 residues long. Germline V gene sequence: CDR1 SEHNR, CDR2 FQNEAQ (reference sequence). Profiled with immunoSEQ multiplex PCR; TCRdb holds only in-frame clones, not every one. Among roughly 130,000 clones listed, 90% to 95% were seen once. This chain links TRBV7-9 with TRBJ1-2; 7 bases match TRBD1. Sequencing was done on a sample of PBMCs. The origin of this receptor is a man in his forties or fifties with head and neck cancer. The CDR3 spells CASSLGVNRGHSNYGYTF. The CDR3 DNA is TGTGCCAGCAGCTTAGGAGTTAACAGGGGCCATTCTAACTATGGCTACACCTTC.